This T cell receptor (beta chain) was identified during a study of early T cells in non-severe SARS-CoV-2 infection. Looking at the study overall: Bulk RNA isolated from unsorted whole blood underwent sequencing; chains were not paired. Points from the study as a whole: The VDJdb matching leaned toward anti-spike CD8 responses and overlooked private and CD4 specificities.

As part of library construction, unique molecular identifiers were attached to individual cDNA molecules. TCRdb re-analysed the 5' RACE reads in MiXCR, keeping a single row per CDR3 protein. The data hold about 83,000 distinct CDR3 sequences, with approximately 15% observed a single time. The CDR3 sequence is 15 residues long. Germline V CDR1 and CDR2: MNHEY, SVGEGT. V dropped 6 bases and J dropped 7 bases, with 19 bases sitting between them. Comment on this clonotype: The antigen remains unidentified.

The chain joins TRBV6-2 or TRBV6-3 to TRBJ1-5, with D possibly TRBD1 on 5 matching bases. This sequence was found in an adult who was a healthcare worker with PCR-confirmed SARS-CoV-2 infection or an uninfected control (not recorded which). Sequencing was performed on whole blood. The CDR3 bases are TGTGCCAGCAGCTCCCACTCGGGGGGGTGGCAGCCCCAGCATTTT. As protein: CASSSHSGGWQPQHF.